The TCR beta chain described here comes from a study of blood T cell repertoires in COVID-19. Here immunoSEQ multiplex PCR was the method, and the copy in TCRdb shows in-frame clones only, minus some. The table lists approximately 200,000 clones, about four fifths of them singletons. The V gene lost 3 bases and the J gene lost 4 bases, with 12 bases spanning the gap. Germline V gene data show CDR1 as WNHNN and CDR2 as SYGVQD (reference sequence). The CDR3 runs to 15 residues. What was sequenced was PBMCs or T cells enriched from blood (not recorded which). The chain recombines TRBV10-1 with TRBJ2-2; D perhaps matches TRBD1 (5 bases). The receptor comes from a woman aged 40 to 55 with acute COVID-19. CDR3 bases: TGCGCCAGCAGTGAAGACAGACGGAGCACCGGGGAGCTGTTTTTT. This encodes CASSEDRRSTGELFF.